This TCR beta chain came from a study of patients and donors after allogeneic stem cell transplantation. TCRdb ran MiXCR on the RT-PCR reads and lists one entry per CDR3 protein. The sample records about a million distinct CDR3 sequences, approximately 19% being singletons. V was cut by 11 bases and J by 6 bases, with 19 bases left in between. The CDR3 runs to 13 residues. Germline V gene sequence: CDR1 SNHLY, CDR2 FYNNEI. V is TRBV2 and J is TRBJ1-2; possible D gene TRBD1, 5 bases. The TCR comes from a human donor who was either an allogeneic HSCT recipient or a stem cell or donor lymphocyte infusion donor (not recorded which). It is not recorded whose cells these are; they may come from a transplant donor. Sequencing was done on a sample of blood, either unsorted or a sorted T cell fraction (not recorded which). This CDR3 is CARGMGRDHGYTF. The DNA of the CDR3 is TGTGCCCGGGGAATGGGCAGGGATCATGGCTACACCTTC.